Listed below are T cell receptor beta chains from one sample, sequenced in a study of blood T cell repertoires in COVID-19. The assay was immunoSEQ multiplex PCR, and TCRdb's table has in-frame clones only and misses some. The table includes under 130,000 clones, 85% detected once. The source material was peripheral blood. The receptors were gathered from a human donor in a cohort sampled during active COVID-19. CDR3s include the opening cysteine and the closing phenylalanine or tryptophan. A D gene is named only where the DNA matches it firmly. The size of a clone is reported for some rows only, either as once, few or many, or as a class for expanded clones.

j_call	clone_size	d_call	v_call	cdr3_length	cdr3_nt	cdr3_aa
TRBJ2-5	NA	TRBD2	TRBV7-2	13	TGTGCCAGCAGCTTGGGCGGGGGAGAGACCCAGTACTTC	CASSLGGGETQYF
TRBJ2-7	NA	NA	TRBV6-4	13	TGTGCCAGCAGTGACGGCCCTCCCAACGAGCAGTACTTC	CASSDGPPNEQYF
TRBJ1-2	NA	NA	TRBV7-2	14	TGTGCCAGCAGCCTACAAGGGGCAGGGGATGGCTACACCTTC	CASSLQGAGDGYTF
TRBJ2-3	NA	NA	TRBV28	13	TGTGCCAGCGAGGTACGGGACACAGATACGCAGTATTTT	CASEVRDTDTQYF
TRBJ2-2	NA	NA	TRBV7-9	16	TGTGCCAGCAGCTTAGCTTCAGGGTTCCTCACCGGGGAGCTGTTTTTT	CASSLASGFLTGELFF
TRBJ2-7	few	TRBD2	TRBV7-9	13	TGTGCCAGCAGCTTAACCGGGACTAGCGGGACCTTCTTT	CASSLTGTSGTFF
TRBJ2-1	NA	TRBD2	TRBV10-2	16	TGCGCCAGCAGTGCAACCGGGACTAGCGGCTTCAATGAGCAGTTCTTC	CASSATGTSGFNEQFF
TRBJ2-7	NA	TRBD2	TRBV28	16	TGTGCCAGCAGTCTTCCGGGACTAGCGGCCACCTACGAGCAGTACTTC	CASSLPGLAATYEQYF
TRBJ1-6	NA	NA	TRBV6-5	13	TGTGCCAGCCAACGCTTGGGCGATTCACCCCTCCACTTT	CASQRLGDSPLHF
TRBJ1-1	NA	NA	TRBV30	12	TGTGCCTGGAGTTTACCAGGGTATGAAGCTTTCTTT	CAWSLPGYEAFF
TRBJ1-1	NA	NA	TRBV10-3	12	TGTGCCATCAGTATGGAGGGCACTGAAGCTTTCTTT	CAISMEGTEAFF
TRBJ2-7	few	NA	TRBV12-1	15	TGTGCCAGCAGCTTTGATGTCCAGTTCACCTACGAGCAGTACTTC	CASSFDVQFTYEQYF